These 15 T cell receptor beta chains were sequenced from one sample in a study of T cells in Graves' hyperthyroidism and ophthalmopathy (dated by TCRdb to between 2019 and 2020). The receptor library was made with multiplex PCR. TCRdb lists the instrument as Illumina HiSeq 2000. Amplification of TCR beta CDR3 regions was carried out from RNA transcripts. The TCR CDR3 was subjected to a first round of RT-PCR using the HTBI primer set and the Qiagen OneStep RT-PCR kit. The raw public reads went through TCRdb reprocessing: fastp at Q25, MiXCR clone calling, in-frame beta chains kept. Every distinct CDR3 protein forms one entry, paired with its most common genes and DNA. This sample comprises hundreds of thousands of distinct CDR3 sequences, about a third of them detected only once. The top ten constitute 30% to 40% of the sample. Material: blood. The receptor source for this set is a woman between 35 and 50 years old with Graves' hyperthyroidism.

This chain links TRBV5-6 with TRBJ1-1; tentative D call: TRBD1 (5 bases). The V and J ends lost 4 bases and 5 bases respectively, with 12 bases between them. Germline V gene lookup returns CDR1 SGHDT and CDR2 YYEEEE. The CDR3 length is 13 residues. CDR3 residues: CASSPLGTTEAFF. In DNA form, the CDR3 reads TGTGCCAGCAGCCCATTAGGGACTACTGAAGCTTTCTTT. Supplemented by reference TRBV5-6 and TRBJ1-1, the full variable domain reads DAGVTQSPTHLIKTRGQQVTLRCSPKSGHDTVSWYQQALGQGPQFIFQYYEEEERQRGNFPDRFSGHQFPNYSSELNVNALLLGDSALYLCASSPLGTTEAFFGQGTRLTVV.

This clonotype has a handful of counts. The chain recombines TRBV3-1 with TRBJ1-1, with TRBD1 identical over 7 bases. The CDR3 has 15 amino acids. J lost 1 base, V lost 2 bases, and 4 bases had no gene match. Germline values: CDR1 LGHDT, CDR2 YNNKEL (reference sequence). CDR3 sequence (DNA): TGTGCCAGCAGCCAATTCAGGGGGGGGAACACTGAAGCTTTCTTT. Encoded protein: CASSQFRGGNTEAFF.

In regard to this clonotype: One end of the junction does not line up with germline, which may come from a read error. This chain joins TRBV29-1 and TRBJ2-7; TRBD1 aligns across 12 bases. CDR3 length: 15 residues. Germline V gene lookup returns CDR1 SQVTM and CDR2 ANQGSEA. The CDR3 sequence is CSVEDLGQGAYEQCF. CDR3 DNA sequence: TGCAGCGTTGAAGATCTGGGACAGGGGGCATACGAGCAGTGCTTC.

A note on this clonotype: One end of the junction does not line up with germline, which may come from a read error. The chain couples TRBV10-3 to TRBJ2-5; possible D gene TRBD2, 5 bases. Germline V CDR1 and CDR2: ENHRY, SYGVKD. The CDR3 is made up of 14 amino acids. The DNA of the CDR3 is TGTGCCAGCAGTTACGGGATGAACCAAGAGACCCAGTACTTC. Translation gives CASSYGMNQETQYF.

The V and J genes are TRBV4-1 and TRBJ2-3; 8 bases are a match to TRBD2. V was pared by 4 bases and J by 0 bases, with 12 bases of the junction left unmatched. The CDR3 consists of 18 residues. In germline, CDR1 is MGHRA, CDR2 YSYEKL. Here the CDR3 reads CASSRRGAGVVSTDTQYF. CDR3 nucleotide sequence: TGCGCCAGCAGCCGCCGAGGAGCGGGAGTGGTGAGCACAGATACGCAGTATTTT.

The V call is TRBV19, the J call TRBJ2-7, with 11 nucleotides matching TRBD1. The germline V gene encodes CDR1 LNHDA and CDR2 SQIVND (reference sequence). The CDR3 is 15 amino acids. V trimming: 9 bases; J trimming: 7 bases; junction bases outside the gene matches: 14. CDR3 protein: CASSDLGQGAEEQYF. In nucleotides, the CDR3 is TGTGCCAGCAGCGACCTTGGACAGGGGGCAGAAGAGCAGTACTTC.

V gene TRBV20-1 combines with J gene TRBJ2-3; D ambiguous. The CDR3 runs to 11 residues. The V gene lost 4 bases and the J gene lost 4 bases, with 6 bases spanning the gap. The germline gives CDR1 DFQATT, CDR2 SNEGSKA (reference sequence). The CDR3 nucleotides read TGCAGTGCTATAGCCGCAGATACGCAGTATTTT. This sequence encodes CSAIAADTQYF.

Many counts were recorded for this clonotype. The chain joins TRBV7-9 to TRBJ1-3; 7 positions agree with TRBD1. CDR1 is SEHNR, CDR2 FQNEAQ, per germline (reference sequence). The CDR3 covers 16 residues. Germline trimming cut 5 bases from V and 0 bases from J; bases unmatched to any gene: 7. The CDR3 protein is CASSKGDSFSGNTIYF. The CDR3 coding sequence is TGTGCCAGCAGCAAAGGGGACAGTTTCTCTGGAAACACCATATATTTT.

This clonotype was observed many times. The chain is built from TRBV7-3 and TRBJ1-5, with D perhaps TRBD1 (6 bases). The CDR3 runs 13 residues. Trimming took off 6 bases at V and 6 bases at J, with 12 bases between the two ends. Germline CDR1 SGHTA, CDR2 FQGTGA. CDR3 amino acids: CASSTQGGQPQHF. For the CDR3, the DNA is TGTGCCAGCAGTACTCAAGGGGGTCAGCCCCAGCATTTT.

The table lists this clonotype with many counts. The chain is built from TRBV5-1 and TRBJ2-5, with D perhaps given as TRBD1 or TRBD2 (6 bases each). With 5 bases removed from V and 10 bases from J, the gap between germline ends came to 12 bases. The CDR3 totals 11 residues. CDR1 and CDR2 (germline): SGHRS, YFSETQ. The CDR3 here is CASSVEGDQYF. CDR3 nucleotides: TGCGCCAGCAGTGTGGAGGGGGACCAGTACTTC.

Many counts were recorded for this clonotype. V and J are TRBV20-1 and TRBJ1-1, with 7 bases matching TRBD1. V trimming: 5 bases; J trimming: 0 bases; junction bases outside the gene matches: 3. The germline gives CDR1 DFQATT, CDR2 SNEGSKA (reference sequence). The CDR3 sequence is 13 residues long. The CDR3 region has the DNA TGCAGTGCTGCACAGGGGCTGAACACTGAAGCTTTCTTT. Protein sequence: CSAAQGLNTEAFF.

The chain recombines TRBV5-6 with TRBJ2-7, with 8 bases identical to TRBD1. V gave up 4 bases and J gave up 3 bases; unmatched junction bases: 9. Germline values: CDR1 SGHDT, CDR2 YYEEEE. The length of the CDR3 is 15 residues. CDR3 DNA: TGTGCCAGCAGCAACGACAGGGGCAGTTTCTACGAGCAGTACTTC. Translating it yields CASSNDRGSFYEQYF.

This chain connects TRBV4-3 to TRBJ2-2; no reliable D call. The CDR3 contains 15 residues. The germline V gene has CDR1 LGHNA and CDR2 YSLEER. V dropped 0 bases and J dropped 2 bases, with 7 bases sitting between them. The CDR3 loop is CASSQDWLNTGELFF. The CDR3 coding sequence is TGCGCCAGCAGCCAAGATTGGCTCAACACCGGGGAGCTGTTTTTT.

The chain links TRBV10-3 to TRBJ1-2; no reliable D call. Germline lookup yields CDR1 ENHRY and CDR2 SYGVKD. The CDR3 loop spans 14 amino acids. V lost 2 bases and J 8 bases, leaving 15 bases between the germline ends. This CDR3 reads CAISEGSTAAGYTF. CDR3 in DNA: TGTGCCATCAGTGAGGGTTCGACGGCCGCCGGCTACACCTTC.

As to this clonotype: The germline gene is not matched at one end of the junction; a read error may be the cause. The chain has TRBV6-5 and TRBJ2-7, with TRBD2 matching 10 bases. CDR3 size: 16 residues. Germline assignment: CDR1 MNHEY and CDR2 SVGAGI. In DNA, the CDR3 is TGTGCCAGCAATTACTCGCCTAGCGGGAGCCCCTACGAGCAGTACTTC. It specifies CASNYSPSGSPYEQYF.